A single sample is the source of the 5 T cell receptor beta chains below, sequenced in a study of blood T cells in healthy people across ages. The authors ran a second PCR of roughly 6 to 11 cycles using a sample-barcoded 5' primer and a J-beta primer mix. TCRdb re-called the 5' RACE reads with MiXCR, one entry per CDR3 protein. The table has over 950,000 distinct CDR3 sequences, roughly 50% seen once. The sample was blood. These receptors all come from an older woman in good health.

The chain joins TRBV13 to TRBJ2-6; D gene ambiguous. V lost 4 bases and J lost 4, with 11 bases in between. Germline V CDR1 and CDR2: PRHDT, FYEKMQ (reference sequence). The length of the CDR3 is 15 residues. For the CDR3, the DNA is TGTGCCAGCAGCTCTCGTCCGGCAGGGGCCAACGTCCTGACTTTC. It specifies CASSSRPAGANVLTF.

A single count supports this clonotype. With a much larger clone just one base away, this may be a read error. This chain joins TRBV15 and TRBJ2-7; D is perhaps TRBD1 (6 bases). The DNA end is a closer match to TRBJ2-4, so the J assignment may be wrong. This CDR3 contains 13 residues. The germline V gene has CDR1 LNHNV and CDR2 YYDKDF (reference sequence). The CDR3 loop reads CATIRKQGSIQYF. The DNA for the CDR3 is TGTGCCACCATCAGAAAACAGGGCTCCATTCAGTACTTC.

The rearrangement joins TRBV2 to TRBJ2-2; TRBD1 is a possible D gene (5 bases). Trimming took 3 bases from V and 3 from J, leaving 8 bases between them. Germline V CDR1 and CDR2: SNHLY, FYNNEI. This CDR3 region has 14 residues. As DNA, the CDR3 is TGTGCCAGCAGTGACTTACAGGACACCGGGGAGCTGTTTTTT. It specifies CASSDLQDTGELFF. The whole variable domain, filled in from reference TRBV2 and TRBJ2-2, reads EPEVTQTPSHQVTQMGQEVILRCVPISNHLYFYWYRQILGQKVEFLVSFYNNEISEKSEIFDDQFSVERPDGSNFTLKIRSTKLEDSAMYFCASSDLQDTGELFFGEGSRLTVL.

This clonotype showed up just a few times. The J gene is TRBJ1-2, the V gene TRBV7-9, with 7 bases lining up with TRBD1. J gave up 4 bases and V 5 bases, and 7 bases lay outside the gene matches. Germline CDR1 and CDR2: SEHNR and FQNEAQ (reference sequence). The CDR3 sequence is 14 residues long. CDR3 nucleotides: TGTGCCAGCAGCGGGTGGACAGGACCCTATGGCTACACCTTC. Translation gives CASSGWTGPYGYTF. Drawing the rest from reference TRBV7-9 and TRBJ1-2, the complete variable domain is DTGVSQNPRHKITKRGQNVTFRCDPISEHNRLYWYRQTLGQGPEFLTYFQNEAQLEKSRLLSDRFSAERPKGSFSTLEIQRTEQGDSAMYLCASSGWTGPYGYTFGSGTRLTVV.

CDR3 amino acids: CATEGNGGEQYF. CDR3 DNA sequence: TGTGCCACCGAGGGAAACGGGGGCGAGCAGTACTTC. The chain combines TRBV6-5 with TRBJ2-5; possibly TRBD2 for D (6 bases). The DNA matches TRBJ2-7 better at its end, which makes the J call doubtful. Germline V gene sequence: CDR1 MNHEY, CDR2 SVGAGI. The CDR3 loop spans 12 amino acids.